These 29 T cell receptor beta chains were sequenced from one sample in a study of chemoradiotherapy in HPV16-positive cancers. TCRdb keeps only in-frame clones here, not all; method: immunoSEQ multiplex PCR. Seen here are approximately 13,000 clones, around 76% observed once, and the top ten hold around 2%. The specimen was obtained from a patient who underwent chemoradiotherapy. The receptor source for this set is a human donor with HPV-associated anogenital cancer.

V and J are TRBV19 and TRBJ1-1; unclear D gene. Looked up from germline, CDR1 is LNHDA and CDR2 is SQIVND (reference sequence). Between the trimmed V and J ends, which lost 3 bases and 6 bases, there was a span of 11 bases. CDR3 length equals 13 residues. The CDR3 loop reads CASSILGSSEAFF. In DNA form, the CDR3 reads TGTGCCAGTAGTATCCTTGGTAGCTCTGAAGCTTTCTTT.

The V and J genes are TRBV11-1 and TRBJ2-7; 9 nucleotides line up with TRBD2. The CDR3 spans 14 residues. In germline, CDR1 is SGHAT, CDR2 FQDESV (reference sequence). J gave up 1 base and V 5 bases, and 3 bases lay outside the gene matches. CDR3 amino acids: CASSRAGGSYEQYF. CDR3 nucleotides: TGTGCCAGCAGCCGCGCGGGGGGGTCCTACGAGCAGTACTTC.

This rearrangement joins TRBV9 to TRBJ1-2; D gene ambiguous. V lost 0 bases to trimming and J lost 0 bases, with 9 bases between them. Per the germline V gene, CDR1 is SGDLS and CDR2 is YYNGEE. The CDR3 runs 15 residues. The CDR3 protein is CASSVGGATNYGYTF. CDR3 DNA: TGTGCCAGCAGCGTAGGCGGAGCAACTAACTATGGCTACACCTTC.

This chain connects TRBV2 to TRBJ2-5; a possible D gene is TRBD1 (6 bases). There are 13 residues in the CDR3. CDR1 is SNHLY, CDR2 FYNNEI, per germline. Trimming cost V 8 bases and J 4 bases, with 14 bases left between them. CDR3 bases: TGTGCCAGCGAGTTGAACAGGGCAGAGACCCAGTACTTC. It translates to CASELNRAETQYF. Full variable domain (outside the CDR3, taken from reference TRBV2 and TRBJ2-5): EPEVTQTPSHQVTQMGQEVILRCVPISNHLYFYWYRQILGQKVEFLVSFYNNEISEKSEIFDDQFSVERPDGSNFTLKIRSTKLEDSAMYFCASELNRAETQYFGPGTRLLVL.

The V and J genes are TRBV19 and TRBJ2-5, with no clear D. Germline CDR1 reads LNHDA; CDR2 reads SQIVND (reference sequence). Trimming cost V 3 bases and J 5 bases, with 7 bases left between them. There are 12 residues in the CDR3. CDR3 sequence: CASSISGETQYF. The CDR3 nucleotides are TGTGCCAGTAGTATCTCCGGGGAGACCCAGTACTTC.

The chain is built from TRBV6-1 and TRBJ2-5; D gene uncertain. Deletions cut 1 base from V and 1 base from J, with 4 bases between. The CDR3 is 13 amino acids. CDR1 and CDR2 from the germline V gene are MNHNS and SASEGT. This CDR3 is CASSEGSQETQYF. The CDR3 nucleotides read TGTGCCAGCAGTGAAGGGAGCCAAGAGACCCAGTACTTC.

This clone was observed once. J is TRBJ2-5 and V is TRBV6-6; TRBD2 matches at 7 bases. The CDR3 runs to 15 residues. The germline V gene encodes CDR1 MNHNY and CDR2 SVGAGI (reference sequence). The V segment lost 4 bases and the J segment 5 bases; nucleotides outside the gene matches: 10. CDR3 protein: CASSSREVLRETQYF. DNA for the CDR3: TGTGCCAGCAGTTCTCGGGAGGTTTTAAGGGAGACCCAGTACTTC.

The chain combines TRBV30 with TRBJ1-2, with D possibly matching TRBD1 (6 bases). The CDR3 has 11 amino acids. CDR1 is GTSNPN, CDR2 SVGIG, per germline (reference sequence). V was trimmed by 7 bases and J by 5 bases, leaving 11 bases between them. CDR3 residues: CASPGQYGYTF. The DNA for the CDR3 is TGTGCCTCCCCAGGACAGTATGGCTACACCTTC.

A few counts support this clone. V and J are TRBV5-5 and TRBJ2-1; TRBD1 agrees at 11 bases. CDR3 size: 15 residues. Germline CDR1 and CDR2: SGHKS and YYEKEE (reference sequence). V was clipped by 4 bases and J by 2 bases; unmatched bases: 2. CDR3 DNA sequence: TGTGCCAGCAGCCGGACAGGGGGCGCCTACAATGAGCAGTTCTTC. Amino acids: CASSRTGGAYNEQFF.

The chain recombines TRBV7-9 with TRBJ2-2; D not certain. Germline V lookup: CDR1 SEHNR, CDR2 FQNEAQ (reference sequence). Trimming stripped 1 base from V and 4 bases from J, with 4 bases between. The CDR3 has 13 residues. The CDR3 spells CASSLVLTGELFF. DNA for the CDR3: TGTGCCAGCAGCTTAGTTCTCACCGGGGAGCTGTTTTTT.

The chain has TRBV30 and TRBJ2-4; the D gene is possibly TRBD2 (5 bases). The V end lost 0 bases, the J end lost 11 bases, and 14 bases lay between the germline ends. This CDR3 has 13 residues. Germline V gives CDR1 GTSNPN, CDR2 SVGIG (reference sequence). The CDR3 spells CAWSVVSGQFQYF. The CDR3 nucleotides are TGTGCCTGGAGTGTAGTAAGCGGCCAATTTCAGTACTTC.

The V gene is TRBV6-4, the J gene TRBJ2-2; 8 nucleotides match TRBD2. Germline lookup yields CDR1 MRHNA and CDR2 SNTAGT. The CDR3 extends over 16 amino acids. With 6 bases clipped from V and 6 bases from J, the junction kept 12 bases outside the gene matches. The CDR3 DNA is TGTGCCAGCAGCCTGTGGAGCGGGGGAAATGCCGGGGAGCTGTTTTTT. Encoded protein: CASSLWSGGNAGELFF.

V and J are TRBV29-1 and TRBJ2-7; no clear D. CDR1 is SQVTM and CDR2 is ANQGSEA in the germline V gene. The CDR3 is made up of 14 amino acids. The germline V and J ends were trimmed by 5 bases and 6 bases, with 20 bases remaining between them. The CDR3 bases are TGCAGCGTTATGGCTAGGCAGGCCCAAATCGAGCAGTACTTC. Translation: CSVMARQAQIEQYF.

This chain joins TRBV4-2 and TRBJ2-7, with 9 bases identical to TRBD1. V was pared by 0 bases and J by 6 bases, with 18 bases of the junction left unmatched. The germline gives CDR1 LGHNA, CDR2 YNFKEQ. The CDR3 spans 19 residues. CDR3 in amino acids: CASSQDFRGAPGQGSEQYF. Here the CDR3 DNA reads TGTGCCAGCAGCCAAGATTTTCGGGGGGCTCCGGGACAGGGCAGCGAGCAGTACTTC.

This chain joins TRBV19 and TRBJ1-2; no clear D gene. Trimming cost V 8 bases and J 7 bases, with 14 bases left between them. The CDR3 extends over 12 amino acids. The germline gives CDR1 LNHDA, CDR2 SQIVND (reference sequence). Here the CDR3 DNA reads TGTGCCAGTGGGAGAATGGAGCTTGGCTACACCTTC. Protein product: CASGRMELGYTF.

This chain uses TRBV19 with TRBJ2-2; D perhaps matches TRBD2 (5 bases). With 4 bases removed from V and 8 bases from J, the gap between germline ends came to 11 bases. The CDR3 contains 13 residues. Germline values: CDR1 LNHDA, CDR2 SQIVND (reference sequence). For the CDR3, the DNA is TGTGCCAGTAGTACCGGACTGTCTGGGGAGCTGTTTTTT. Protein sequence: CASSTGLSGELFF.

Turning to this clone: One end of the junction does not line up with germline, which may come from a read error. V gene TRBV7-2 combines with J gene TRBJ1-6; D remains unclear. This CDR3 contains 15 residues. Germline V gene sequence: CDR1 SGHTA, CDR2 FQGNSA. The CDR3 region has the DNA TGTGCCAACAGCTTAGTAGGACCGCCTAATTCACCCCTCCACTTT. This gives the protein CANSLVGPPNSPLHF.

As for this clone: This CDR3 is missing its conserved last phenylalanine or tryptophan, likely due to a read error. The V and J genes are TRBV6-5 and TRBJ1-1; D gene unclear. V lost 0 bases and J 1 base, leaving 12 bases between the germline ends. From germline, CDR1 is MNHEY and CDR2 SVGAGI. CDR3 length: 16 amino acids. CDR3: CASSYSMVEGNTEAFL. CDR3 DNA: TGTGCCAGCAGTTACTCGATGGTTGAGGGGAACACTGAAGCTTTCCTT.

The V and J genes are TRBV7-8 and TRBJ2-7; 10 bases map to TRBD2. Germline assignment: CDR1 SGHVS and CDR2 FQNEAQ. CDR3 size: 15 residues. J was trimmed by 8 bases and V by 4 bases; bases with no gene match: 11. CDR3 in amino acids: CASSSFTLAGVKQYF. CDR3 coding DNA: TGTGCCAGCAGCTCCTTCACGCTAGCGGGGGTTAAGCAGTACTTC.

The chain is built from TRBV7-9 and TRBJ1-2; D remains ambiguous. CDR1 is SEHNR and CDR2 is FQNEAQ in the germline V gene (reference sequence). The germline V and J ends were trimmed by 4 bases and 1 base, with 13 bases remaining between them. This CDR3 contains 15 residues. The CDR3 coding sequence is TGTGCCAGCAGCTCTTTGGCGCTCCTTAACTATGGCTACACCTTC. It specifies CASSSLALLNYGYTF.

This clone has only one observation. The genes are TRBV7-8 and TRBJ1-6, with a possible D match to TRBD1 (5 bases). The germline V gene encodes CDR1 SGHVS and CDR2 FQNEAQ. The length of the CDR3 is 13 residues. With 3 bases removed from V and 7 bases from J, the gap between germline ends came to 7 bases. In nucleotides, the CDR3 is TGTGCCAGCAGCTTCGCAGGGAATTCACCCCTCCACTTT. It codes for CASSFAGNSPLHF.

This chain connects TRBV19 to TRBJ2-7; D may be TRBD1 or TRBD2 (5 bases each). This CDR3 comprises 15 residues. CDR1 and CDR2 from the germline V gene are LNHDA and SQIVND (reference sequence). V lost 5 bases and J 0 bases, leaving 14 bases between the germline ends. The CDR3 region has the DNA TGTGCCAGTAGTTCAGGGACCGCTAGCTCCTACGAGCAGTACTTC. As protein: CASSSGTASSYEQYF.

This clone showed up just a few times. The chain uses TRBV25-1 and TRBJ1-2; no clear D. CDR3 length equals 13 residues. Germline-derived CDR1 and CDR2 are MGHDK and SYGVNS. V lost 2 bases, J lost 8 bases, and 12 bases lay in between. CDR3 region: CASSEERTMGYTF. The CDR3 DNA reads as TGTGCCAGCAGTGAAGAACGAACTATGGGCTACACCTTC.

V and J are TRBV7-3 and TRBJ2-1, with D perhaps matching TRBD2 (6 bases). Trimming stripped 1 base from V and 0 bases from J, with 7 bases between. Germline CDR1 is SGHTA and CDR2 is FQGTGA. The CDR3 has 15 residues. CDR3: CASSLNGGSYNEQFF. The CDR3, as DNA: TGTGCCAGCAGCTTAAACGGGGGCTCCTACAATGAGCAGTTCTTC.

Only one count was recorded for this clone. This chain uses TRBV25-1 with TRBJ2-5; D not certain. Germline loops: CDR1 MGHDK, CDR2 SYGVNS. V was pared by 1 base and J by 0 bases, with 9 bases between. The CDR3 sequence is 15 residues long. CDR3 nucleotides: TGTGCCAGCAGTGAATTTTATGGCAACCAAGAGACCCAGTACTTC. Encoded protein: CASSEFYGNQETQYF.

This chain connects TRBV30 to TRBJ2-5; the D gene could be TRBD1 or TRBD2 (5 bases each). CDR3 length: 13 residues. The V end was cut by 4 bases, the J end by 6 bases, with 15 bases between. Germline V CDR1 and CDR2: GTSNPN, SVGIG (reference sequence). CDR3 sequence (DNA): TGTGCCTGGACCGGGACGGGCGAACAGACCCAGTACTTC. Its translation is CAWTGTGEQTQYF.

This rearrangement joins TRBV30 to TRBJ1-1; D not resolved. The V gene lost 0 bases and the J gene lost 7 bases, with 9 bases spanning the gap. The CDR3 spans 12 residues. CDR1 GTSNPN and CDR2 SVGIG come from the germline V gene (reference sequence). The CDR3 DNA sequence: TGTGCCTGGAGTGTCATTGGGGTTGAAGCTTTCTTT. Translating it yields CAWSVIGVEAFF. The entire variable domain, with the rest obtained from reference TRBV30 and TRBJ1-1, is as follows: SQTIHQWPATLVQPVGSPLSLECTVEGTSNPNLYWYRQAAGRGLQLLFYSVGIGQISSEVPQNLSASRPQDRQFILSSKKLLLSDSGFYLCAWSVIGVEAFFGQGTRLTVV.

The chain employs TRBV28 and TRBJ1-5; possibly TRBD1 for D (5 bases). This CDR3 is built from 19 residues. Germline CDR1 and CDR2: MDHEN and SYDVKM. V was trimmed by 0 bases and J by 2 bases, leaving 20 bases between them. CDR3 nucleotides: TGTGCCAGCAGTTTATGGACCCCTTCCGGGACTGCGGGCAATCAGCCCCAGCATTTT. Translated, it gives CASSLWTPSGTAGNQPQHF.

The gene calls are TRBV6-1 and TRBJ1-5, with D unresolved. The germline CDR1 and CDR2 sequences are MNHNS and SASEGT. The CDR3 covers 14 residues. The germline V and J ends were trimmed by 4 bases and 1 base, with 8 bases remaining between them. In nucleotides, the CDR3 is TGTGCCAGCAGTGTATGGTCCAGCAATCAGCCCCAGCATTTT. Amino acid sequence: CASSVWSSNQPQHF.